This T cell receptor beta chain was documented in a study of identical twins. Germline V lookup: CDR1 SGHRS, CDR2 YFSETQ. The CDR3 loop spans 16 amino acids. Deletions cut 7 bases from V and 3 bases from J, with 19 bases between. Points from the study as a whole: In cord blood, abundant beta clonotypes had fewer insertions; memory showed no trend.

At least ten counts were recorded for this clonotype. Its target is not known. TCRdb itself ran the 5' RACE reads through MiXCR, one entry per CDR3 protein. This sample has about 920,000 distinct CDR3 sequences, with more than 9% found just once. These sequences were also reported in another study, on yellow fever vaccine responses in identical twins.

This chain connects TRBV5-1 to TRBJ2-2; the D gene is possibly TRBD2 (6 bases). Sequencing was carried out using PBMCs. This TCR was recovered from a woman under 30 in good health. The CDR3 region is CASAGLAGRHTGELFF. The CDR3 nucleotides read TGCGCCAGCGCCGGCCTCGCGGGAAGGCACACCGGGGAGCTGTTTTTT.